This T cell receptor beta chain appears in the sequencing data of a study of blood T cells in healthy people across ages. The CDR3 runs to 13 residues. Germline CDR1 reads SNHLY; CDR2 reads FYNNEI. The trim removed 5 bases at V and 5 bases at J, leaving 3 bases unmatched. Primers used in a second PCR of roughly 6 to 12 cycles were a sample-barcoded 5' primer and a J-beta primer mix. Each CDR3 protein is one row after TCRdb ran MiXCR on the 5' RACE reads. There are approximately 2,000,000 distinct CDR3 sequences in the sample; 30% to 40% occur only once, and more than 20% lies in the top ten. Findings and limits, study-wide: In older individuals, TCR beta diversity per million T cells was lower, falling roughly linearly with age. Researchers report that TCR beta diversity correlated strongly with naive T cell percentage.

A word on this clonotype: Antigen: not known.

The sequenced sample consisted of blood. This chain joins TRBV2 and TRBJ2-5; 9 nucleotides line up with TRBD1. The clonotype comes from a human donor in good health. CDR3 region: CASSIQGAETQYF. Written as DNA, the CDR3 is TGTGCCAGCAGTATACAGGGGGCCGAGACCCAGTACTTC.